A selection of T cell receptor beta chains follows, all from one sample in a study of blood T cell repertoires in COVID-19. Assay used: immunoSEQ multiplex PCR; TCRdb lists only in-frame clones, some missing. The data contain about 200,000 clones, about 85% of them seen just once; the ten biggest clones take up roughly 10%. The sequencing sample was made of peripheral blood. The source of these receptors is a woman aged 50 to 65 with COVID-19, enrolled during active disease. The CDR3 runs from the conserved cysteine through the conserved F or W. Fields, in order: D gene, V gene, CDR3 protein. A D gene is named only where the DNA matches it firmly.

TRBD2 | TRBV24-1 | CATSDPLGGSGELLF
. | TRBV2 | CARQGSGANVLTF
TRBD1 | TRBV10-3 | CAISDPGTVDRSAEAFF
TRBD1 | TRBV27 | CATRQGGSHTQYF
. | TRBV30 | CAWSLQGMSTDTQYF
. | TRBV19 | CASTQSTNTGELFF
. | TRBV19 | CASSTGGRGVTEAFF
. | TRBV29-1 | CSVKEDSSYNSPLHF
TRBD2 | TRBV6-2/TRBV6-3 | CASSYRTSGGNEQYF
TRBD1 | TRBV19 | CASRTGGSYNSPLHF
. | TRBV6-5 | CASSSKEGTEAFF
. | TRBV24-1 | CATSDPGTPNYGYTF